One T cell receptor (beta chain) is described in this entry. Its antigen is unknown. These data are taken from a study of T cell responses to AZD1222 COVID-19 vaccine. Study-wide results and limits: Unmutated variant regions are reportedly targeted by nearly half of spike-specific TCRs. Breadth and depth of Spike-specific TCRs rose after two AZD1222 doses. Repertoire samples came only from after the peak T cell response.

From germline, CDR1 is MNHEY and CDR2 SVGAGI. The CDR3 totals 11 residues. Trimming removed 6 bases from V and 8 bases from J, with 7 bases in between. Clones were read by immunoSEQ multiplex PCR, and TCRdb kept only the in-frame ones, dropping some. This sample carries 70,000 to 95,000 clones, more than 70% of them seen once, and the ten largest clones take about 7%. This clonotype was sampled from an adult who received the AZD1222 COVID-19 vaccine. This chain joins TRBV6-5 and TRBJ1-4; D is possibly TRBD1 (5 bases). The source was peripheral blood, collected 28 days after the second AZD1222 dose. CDR3 residues: CASRGGEKLFF. In nucleotides, the CDR3 is TGTGCCAGCAGGGGGGGGGAAAAACTGTTTTTT.